A single sample gave rise to the 27 T cell receptor beta chains below, sequenced in a study of blood T cell repertoires in COVID-19. Libraries were prepared by immunoSEQ multiplex PCR; TCRdb keeps only in-frame clonotypes and omits some of them. The data hold under 200,000 clones, with more than 85% observed a single time. Material: peripheral blood. The receptors stem from an elderly woman with COVID-19, enrolled during active disease.

The rearrangement links TRBV6-2 or TRBV6-3 to TRBJ2-3; TRBD2 matches 9 bases. Losses at the gene ends were 2 bases for V and 5 bases for J; bases not matched to a gene: 5. The CDR3 is 15 amino acids. Germline V gene sequence: CDR1 MNHEY, CDR2 SVGEGT. Here the CDR3 reads CASSYGNSGRDTQYF. As DNA, the CDR3 is TGTGCCAGCAGTTACGGGAATAGCGGGAGAGATACGCAGTATTTT.

The gene calls are TRBV28 and TRBJ1-5; D possibly corresponds to TRBD1 (6 bases). V was shortened by 5 bases and J by 0 bases, with 14 bases between the two germline ends. Germline lookup yields CDR1 MDHEN and CDR2 SYDVKM. There are 16 residues in the CDR3. The CDR3 region has the DNA TGTGCCAGCAGTCCTCCCGGGACACTTAGCAATCAGCCCCAGCATTTT. Translated: CASSPPGTLSNQPQHF.

In its sample, this clone was seen a few times. This sequence joins TRBV25-1 and TRBJ2-5; TRBD1 might be the D (6 bases). CDR1 and CDR2 (germline): MGHDK, SYGVNS. V was pared by 2 bases and J by 4 bases, with 8 bases between. The CDR3 totals 13 residues. The CDR3 region is CASSERGSETQYF. The CDR3 bases are TGTGCCAGCAGTGAAAGGGGGTCAGAGACCCAGTACTTC.

The chain couples TRBV6-2 or TRBV6-3 to TRBJ2-3, with D perhaps matching TRBD1 (6 bases). V lost 3 bases to trimming and J lost 6 bases, with 22 bases between them. This CDR3 comprises 17 residues. Germline V gives CDR1 MNHEY, CDR2 SVGEGT. CDR3 sequence (DNA): TGTGCCAGCAGTTATGGGACACCAAGAAGCGCCGCGGATACGCAGTATTTT. It yields the protein CASSYGTPRSAADTQYF.

The table lists this clone with a count of one. The chain's CDR3 is CASGEQGNSPLHF. The DNA for the CDR3 is TGCGCCAGCGGAGAACAGGGGAACTCACCCCTCCACTTT. This chain joins TRBV5-1 and TRBJ1-6; 7 bases fit TRBD1. J was trimmed by 10 bases and V by 7 bases; bases with no gene match: 8. The CDR3 runs to 13 residues. CDR1 and CDR2 from the germline V gene are SGHRS and YFSETQ. The full variable domain, completed using reference TRBV5-1 and TRBJ1-6, is KAGVTQTPRYLIKTRGQQVTLSCSPISGHRSVSWYQQTPGQGLQFLFEYFSETQRNKGNFPGRFSGRQFSNSRSEMNVSTLELGDSALYLCASGEQGNSPLHFGNGTRLTVT.

This clone was detected once. The CDR3 loop reads CASNKGQGWNEQFF. Here the CDR3 DNA reads TGTGCCAGTAATAAAGGACAGGGGTGGAATGAGCAGTTCTTC. The chain combines TRBV25-1 with TRBJ2-1; 9 positions agree with TRBD1. CDR3 length equals 14 residues. Trimming at V came to 9 bases and at J to 7 bases, leaving 10 bases not matched to a gene. CDR1 MGHDK and CDR2 SYGVNS come from the germline V gene.

The chain carries TRBV28 and TRBJ2-1; TRBD2 matches 12 bases. V trimming: 6 bases; J trimming: 6 bases; junction bases outside the gene matches: 3. The CDR3 sequence is 14 residues long. Germline-derived CDR1 and CDR2 are MDHEN and SYDVKM. CDR3 residues: CASRALAGGNEQFF. The DNA for the CDR3 is TGTGCCAGCAGGGCACTAGCGGGAGGCAATGAGCAGTTCTTC. The full variable domain, its missing parts supplied by reference TRBV28 and TRBJ2-1, is DVKVTQSSRYLVKRTGEKVFLECVQDMDHENMFWYRQDPGLGLRLIYFSYDVKMKEKGDIPEGYSVSREKKERFSLILESASTNQTSMYLCASRALAGGNEQFFGPGTRLTVL.

The genes are TRBV18 and TRBJ1-5, with D perhaps TRBD1 (5 bases). The CDR3 contains 14 residues. The germline gives CDR1 KGHSH, CDR2 LQKENI. The V and J ends lost 2 bases and 4 bases respectively, with 9 bases between them. DNA of the CDR3: TGTGCCAGCTCACCAAGGGGAGGGAATCAGCCCCAGCATTTT. The encoded protein is CASSPRGGNQPQHF.

The CDR3 here is CASSPGATRSYEQYF. The DNA for the CDR3 is TGCGCCAGCAGCCCTGGGGCCACCCGCTCCTACGAGCAGTACTTC. This chain uses TRBV5-1 with TRBJ2-7; a possible D gene is TRBD1 (5 bases). V was trimmed by 4 bases and J by 0 bases, leaving 14 bases between them. The CDR3 length is 15 residues. The germline V gene encodes CDR1 SGHRS and CDR2 YFSETQ.

The chain recombines TRBV6-6 with TRBJ2-5; 12 bases fit TRBD2. The J segment lost 5 bases and the V segment lost 7 bases, leaving 8 bases of the junction unmatched. The CDR3 is 15 amino acids. Germline loops: CDR1 MNHNY, CDR2 SVGAGI (reference sequence). The CDR3 loop reads CASTSGRAQGETQYF. CDR3 coding DNA: TGTGCCAGCACTAGCGGGAGGGCCCAGGGGGAGACCCAGTACTTC.

This sequence joins TRBV11-3 and TRBJ1-1, with TRBD1 as a possible D gene (6 bases). Per the germline V gene, CDR1 is SGHNT and CDR2 is YENEEA. This CDR3 has 15 amino acids. Trimming removed 6 bases at V and 3 bases at J, with 17 bases between. In DNA, the CDR3 is TGTGCCAGCAGGCCCACAGACAGGTTGCACACTGAAGCTTTCTTT. It specifies CASRPTDRLHTEAFF. The entire variable domain, with the rest obtained from reference TRBV11-3 and TRBJ1-1, is as follows: EAGVVQSPRYKIIEKKQPVAFWCNPISGHNTLYWYLQNLGQGPELLIRYENEEAVDDSQLPKDRFSAERLKGVDSTLKIQPAELGDSAVYLCASRPTDRLHTEAFFGQGTRLTVV.

The V call is TRBV5-1, the J call TRBJ2-7; D is uncertain. Trimming removed 0 bases from V and 4 bases from J, with 5 bases in between. The length of the CDR3 is 12 residues. From germline, CDR1 is SGHRS and CDR2 YFSETQ. In DNA form, the CDR3 reads TGCGCCAGCAGCTTGGTAGAGTACGAGCAGTACTTC. It codes for CASSLVEYEQYF.

A remark on this clone: Other nucleotide sequences in the sample specify the same CDR3. The J gene is TRBJ2-1, the V gene TRBV2; 10 bases match TRBD2. J was trimmed by 6 bases and V by 6 bases; bases with no gene match: 14. Germline V lookup: CDR1 SNHLY, CDR2 FYNNEI. CDR3 length equals 17 residues. The CDR3 DNA is TGTGCCAGCAGCCAAAACCCCGGGACTAGCGCACTCAATGAGCAGTTCTTC. Translated: CASSQNPGTSALNEQFF. Full variable domain (outside the CDR3, taken from reference TRBV2 and TRBJ2-1): EPEVTQTPSHQVTQMGQEVILRCVPISNHLYFYWYRQILGQKVEFLVSFYNNEISEKSEIFDDQFSVERPDGSNFTLKIRSTKLEDSAMYFCASSQNPGTSALNEQFFGPGTRLTVL.

The chain uses TRBV6-1 and TRBJ2-5, with 11 positions matching TRBD2. The CDR3 has 18 amino acids. Germline V gives CDR1 MNHNS, CDR2 SASEGT. V lost 2 bases and J lost 4; bases outside the gene matches: 12. Here the CDR3 reads CASSENKLAGGLRETQYF. The CDR3 coding sequence is TGTGCCAGCAGTGAAAACAAGCTAGCGGGAGGCTTAAGAGAGACCCAGTACTTC.

This clone was seen once. V and J are TRBV15 and TRBJ2-7; D gene unclear. The V end was cut by 3 bases, the J end by 0 bases, with 15 bases between. The CDR3 is 16 amino acids. Looked up from germline, CDR1 is LNHNV and CDR2 is YYDKDF (reference sequence). CDR3 residues: CATSRDIQKSSYEQYF. CDR3 coding DNA: TGTGCCACCAGCAGGGATATACAGAAGAGCTCCTACGAGCAGTACTTC.

The gene calls are TRBV6-5 and TRBJ1-4; 9 bases map to TRBD1. The CDR3 is 15 residues long. CDR1 is MNHEY, CDR2 SVGAGI, per germline. J lost 10 bases, V lost 0 bases, and 6 bases had no gene match. The CDR3 DNA is TGTGCCAGCAGTTACTCGAAAACAGGGGGCGGAAAACTGTTTTTT. It is translated as CASSYSKTGGGKLFF.

This clone was counted once. J is TRBJ2-5 and V is TRBV7-2; possibly TRBD2 for D (5 bases). This CDR3 is 16 amino acids long. The V gene lost 3 bases and the J gene lost 1 base, with 15 bases spanning the gap. Germline assignment: CDR1 SGHTA and CDR2 FQGNSA. The CDR3 DNA reads TGTGCCAGCAGCTTGGATAGCGCAACCCTCCAAGAGACCCAGTACTTC. Protein sequence: CASSLDSATLQETQYF.

The rearrangement uses TRBV28 and TRBJ1-1, with D possibly being TRBD1 (5 bases). V lost 5 bases to trimming and J lost 6 bases, with 13 bases between them. Germline assignment: CDR1 MDHEN and CDR2 SYDVKM. CDR3 length: 13 residues. CDR3 in amino acids: CASSAPGNSEAFF. CDR3 coding DNA: TGTGCCAGCAGTGCACCAGGGAATTCTGAAGCTTTCTTT.

This chain uses TRBV10-1 with TRBJ2-4; 7 nucleotides align to TRBD2. Germline V gives CDR1 WNHNN, CDR2 SYGVQD (reference sequence). V was clipped by 6 bases and J by 2 bases; unmatched bases: 13. The CDR3 loop spans 17 amino acids. The CDR3 sequence: CASRGVLRERTKNIQYF. CDR3 sequence (DNA): TGCGCCAGCAGGGGGGTTTTGCGGGAGAGGACCAAAAACATTCAGTACTTC.

The chain uses TRBV25-1 and TRBJ2-6, with D possibly matching TRBD1 (5 bases). Germline assignment: CDR1 MGHDK and CDR2 SYGVNS. V gave up 7 bases and J gave up 1 base, with 11 bases separating them. The CDR3 is made up of 15 amino acids. The CDR3 is CASTQGSSGANVLTF. As DNA, the CDR3 is TGTGCCAGCACGCAGGGTAGTTCTGGGGCCAACGTCCTGACTTTC.

This clone was seen a single time. The chain carries TRBV19 and TRBJ2-5; the D gene is possibly TRBD2 (6 bases). The germline gives CDR1 LNHDA, CDR2 SQIVND (reference sequence). Trimming cost V 7 bases and J 2 bases, with 17 bases left between them. CDR3 length equals 15 residues. The CDR3 is CASTRSGTAQETQYF. CDR3 bases: TGTGCCAGTACTCGGTCCGGGACTGCTCAAGAGACCCAGTACTTC.

V gene TRBV3-1 (or the pseudogene TRBV3-2) combines with J gene TRBJ1-3; D remains ambiguous. In germline, CDR1 is LGHDT, CDR2 YNNKEL (reference sequence). This CDR3 has 15 residues. V shed 5 bases and J shed 2 bases, with 13 bases lying between them. CDR3 sequence: CASSSQLLAGNTIYF. CDR3 nucleotides: TGTGCCAGCAGCTCACAGCTTTTGGCTGGAAACACCATATATTTT.

The rearrangement joins TRBV6-5 to TRBJ1-1; D gene unclear. The CDR3 is made up of 13 amino acids. Germline CDR1 MNHEY, CDR2 SVGAGI. Trimming cost V 0 bases and J 7 bases, with 9 bases left between them. The CDR3 nucleotides are TGTGCCAGCAGTTACTCAGGCGGCGGTGAAGCTTTCTTT. Translation: CASSYSGGGEAFF.

The gene calls are TRBV18 and TRBJ2-2; 9 bases align to TRBD1. From germline, CDR1 is KGHSH and CDR2 LQKENI. This CDR3 is 15 amino acids long. Trimming took 5 bases from V and 5 from J; bases not matched to a gene: 6. The CDR3 protein is CASSSGQGETGELFF. In DNA, the CDR3 is TGTGCCAGCTCATCGGGACAGGGAGAAACCGGGGAGCTGTTTTTT.

This chain joins TRBV6-5 and TRBJ1-6; 7 bases match TRBD1. The germline V gene encodes CDR1 MNHEY and CDR2 SVGAGI. This CDR3 comprises 13 residues. After removal of 6 bases from V and 11 bases from J, the junction contained 7 bases not matched to a gene. CDR3 protein: CASSLRDRAPLHF. The CDR3 DNA follows: TGTGCCAGCAGCCTCCGGGACAGAGCACCCCTCCACTTT.

Here the CDR3 reads CASRLRDSVSPLHF. The CDR3 DNA follows: TGTGCCAGCAGGCTCCGGGACAGCGTTTCACCCCTCCACTTT. The rearrangement links TRBV3-1 (or the pseudogene TRBV3-2) to TRBJ1-6, with TRBD1 identical over 7 bases. The CDR3 covers 14 residues. Germline CDR1 reads LGHDT; CDR2 reads YNNKEL (reference sequence). After removal of 6 bases from V and 9 bases from J, the junction contained 8 bases not matched to a gene.

The J gene is TRBJ1-6, the V gene TRBV7-2; no firm D call. CDR1 and CDR2 from the germline V gene are SGHTA and FQGNSA. The CDR3 extends over 15 amino acids. V lost 5 bases and J lost 10, with 18 bases in between. The CDR3 here is CASSPPPEGSSPLHF. The CDR3 DNA reads as TGTGCCAGCAGCCCCCCTCCAGAGGGATCCTCACCCCTCCACTTT.